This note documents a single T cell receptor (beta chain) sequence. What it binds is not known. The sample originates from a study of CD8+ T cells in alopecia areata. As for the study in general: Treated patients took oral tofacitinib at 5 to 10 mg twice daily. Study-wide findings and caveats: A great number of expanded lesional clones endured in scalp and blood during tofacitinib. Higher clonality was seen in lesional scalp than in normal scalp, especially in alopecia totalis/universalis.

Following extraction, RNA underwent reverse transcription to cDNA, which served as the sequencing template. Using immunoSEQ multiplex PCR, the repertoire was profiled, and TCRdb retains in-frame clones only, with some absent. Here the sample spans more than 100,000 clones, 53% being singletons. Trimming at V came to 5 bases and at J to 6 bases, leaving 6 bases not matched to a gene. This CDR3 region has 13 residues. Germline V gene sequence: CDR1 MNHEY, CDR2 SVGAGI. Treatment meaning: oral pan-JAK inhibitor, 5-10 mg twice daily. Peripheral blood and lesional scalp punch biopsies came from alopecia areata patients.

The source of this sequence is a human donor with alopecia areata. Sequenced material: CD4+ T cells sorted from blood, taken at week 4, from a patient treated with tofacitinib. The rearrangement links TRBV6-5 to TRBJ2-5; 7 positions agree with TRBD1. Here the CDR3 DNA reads TGTGCCAGCAGTCAGACAGGGCTGAAGACCCAGTACTTC. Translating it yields CASSQTGLKTQYF.